The rows below give T cell receptor beta chains drawn from one sample of a study of response to subunit inactivated influenza vaccine. TCRdb recomputed calls from the RT-PCR reads with MiXCR, one row per CDR3 protein. This table holds 800,000 or so distinct CDR3 sequences, around 20% found once. The material sequenced was PBMCs from blood, taken roughly 5 days after vaccination. All receptors derive from a man aged 45-65 years who received an inactivated influenza vaccine. Each CDR3 is given with its conserved first and last residue. Fields, in order: CDR3 length, J gene, V gene, clone size, D gene, CDR3 DNA, CDR3 protein. The D gene is left open where the match is weak. Clone size is not always given. Where it is, it says once, few, many or a class for expanded clones.

>15|TRBJ2-3|TRBV2|.|TRBD2
TGTGCCAGCAGTTCGACTAGCGGGTACACAGATACGCAGTATTTT
CASSSTSGYTDTQYF
>14|TRBJ2-5|TRBV10-3|few|.
TGTGCCATCAGGGATCAACAGGCTCAAGAGACCCAGTACTTC
CAIRDQQAQETQYF
>14|TRBJ1-1|TRBV18|few|TRBD1
TGTGCCAGCTCACAACAGGGGCGGCGGACTGAAGCTTTCTTT
CASSQQGRRTEAFF
>14|TRBJ1-1|TRBV20-1|few|.
TGCAGTGCTAGAGTCCTACAGGGTTTAGCTGAAGCTTTCTTT
CSARVLQGLAEAFF
>12|TRBJ2-1|TRBV15|few|TRBD2
TGTGCCACCAGCAGCCTACTAGCGAGGCAGTTCTTC
CATSSLLARQFF
>16|TRBJ2-1|TRBV4-2|few|TRBD2
TGTGCCAGCAGCCCCTGGGAAGGTAGCGGGGGCAATGAGCAGTTCTTC
CASSPWEGSGGNEQFF
>15|TRBJ2-2|TRBV11-2|few|.
TGTGCCAGCAGAAAAGCGTGGGGGTTGACCGGGGAGCTGTTTTTT
CASRKAWGLTGELFF
>15|TRBJ2-1|TRBV5-1|.|TRBD2
TGCGCCAGCAGCTTGGCGCGGGGGGTCTACAATGAGCAGTTCTTC
CASSLARGVYNEQFF
>12|TRBJ2-1|TRBV11-2|few|.
TGTGCCAGCAGCTTAATGTCAGAGGAGCAGTTCTTC
CASSLMSEEQFF
>13|TRBJ2-7|TRBV5-1|many|.
TGCGCCAGCAGCTTGGGCGGCTTCGACGAGCAGTACTTC
CASSLGGFDEQYF
>14|TRBJ2-7|TRBV20-1|few|.
TGCAGTGCTAGAGATCTAACGAGGACCTACGAGCAGTACTTC
CSARDLTRTYEQYF
>13|TRBJ2-7|TRBV12-3/TRBV12-4|few|.
TGTGCCAGCACTCACCCCGGAGCTGTCGAGCAGTACTTC
CASTHPGAVEQYF
>13|TRBJ1-2|TRBV28|.|.
TGTGCCAGCCCTTTCGCCACCTCCTATGGCTACACCTTC
CASPFATSYGYTF
>15|TRBJ2-1|TRBV12-5|.|TRBD2
TGTGCTAGTGGTTGGGCGCGGGGGGGTTACAATGAGCAGTTCTTC
CASGWARGGYNEQFF
>15|TRBJ1-6|TRBV3-1|many|.
TGTGCCAGCAGCCAAGGAGGACAGCCAAACTCACCCCTCCACTTT
CASSQGGQPNSPLHF
>15|TRBJ2-7|TRBV2|.|TRBD1
TGTGCCAGCGAAGCAGACAGGGGGGGCTCCTACGAGCAGTACTTC
CASEADRGGSYEQYF
>12|TRBJ2-1|TRBV5-1|.|.
TGCGCCAGCAGCGAAGGGATAAATGAGCAGTTCTTC
CASSEGINEQFF
>12|TRBJ2-1|TRBV5-1|few|.
TGCGCCAGCTCTGAGGATCTAAATGAGCAGTTCTTC
CASSEDLNEQFF
>12|TRBJ1-5|TRBV20-1|.|.
TGCAGTGCTAGAGATTTCAGCGCGCCCCAGCATTTT
CSARDFSAPQHF
>18|TRBJ2-1|TRBV5-1|.|TRBD2
TGCGCCAGCAGCTTGGCCGCTAGCGGGAAGAGCTCCTACAATGAGCAGTTCTTC
CASSLAASGKSSYNEQFF
>15|TRBJ2-7|TRBV10-1|few|.
TGCGCCAGCAGTGAGTATGGGGGTCCCAACTACGAGCAGTACTTC
CASSEYGGPNYEQYF
>15|TRBJ2-7|TRBV20-1|many|.
TGCAGTGCCAAGAACCCACAGGGACCCTCCTACGAGCAGTACTTC
CSAKNPQGPSYEQYF
>14|TRBJ1-6|TRBV4-3|.|.
TGCGCCAGCAGCCAGAAACAAAATAATTCACCCCTCCACTTT
CASSQKQNNSPLHF
>18|TRBJ2-7|TRBV4-2|few|.
TGTGCCAGCAGCCAAGTTCTGTCGGCGCTAGCGCCTGCATACGAGCAGTACTTC
CASSQVLSALAPAYEQYF
>12|TRBJ1-5|TRBV30|.|.
TGTGCCTGGGAAACAGGGCATCAGCCCCAGCATTTT
CAWETGHQPQHF
>14|TRBJ2-5|TRBV29-1|few|TRBD1
TGCAGCGGTAACAGGGGGCCGGGGCAAGAGACCCAGTACTTC
CSGNRGPGQETQYF
>16|TRBJ2-1|TRBV5-1|few|.
TGCGCCAGCAGTCTCAACCGACAGTTTGTAGCCAATGAGCAGTTCTTC
CASSLNRQFVANEQFF